Presented here are 13 T cell receptor beta chains from one specimen sequenced in a study of identical twins listed by TCRdb under 2016. The method was 5' RACE. The instrument was an Illumina HiSeq 2000. The public sequencing data were trimmed at Q25 with fastp and processed into clonotypes with MiXCR by TCRdb, which kept only in-frame beta chains. Entries that share a CDR3 protein sequence are merged under the most common genes and DNA. This sample comprises about 470,000 distinct CDR3 sequences, roughly a quarter of them detected only once. The ten largest clones capture roughly 3% of the sample. The data also belong to a second study, concerning T cells expressing NK-cell markers.

The sequenced material came from CD4+ T cells sorted from blood. These receptors all stem from a woman under 30 in good health.

At least ten counts were recorded for this clonotype. The V gene is TRBV20-1, the J gene TRBJ2-1; 9 bases are shared with TRBD2. From germline, CDR1 is DFQATT and CDR2 SNEGSKA (reference sequence). J lost 4 bases, V lost 7 bases, and 8 bases had no gene match. This CDR3 spans 14 amino acids. The chain's CDR3 is CSVKRGVSYNEQFF. Written as DNA, the CDR3 is TGCAGTGTTAAGCGGGGGGTTTCGTACAATGAGCAGTTCTTC.

The chain joins TRBV2 to TRBJ2-5, with TRBD2 matching over 13 bases. The V and J ends lost 6 bases and 4 bases, in that order; junction bases with no gene match: 2. CDR1 is SNHLY and CDR2 is FYNNEI in the germline V gene. This CDR3 comprises 14 residues. Written as DNA, the CDR3 is TGTGCCAGCAGAGGACTAGCGGGGGTAGAGACCCAGTACTTC. Translation: CASRGLAGVETQYF. The full variable domain, its missing parts supplied by reference TRBV2 and TRBJ2-5, is EPEVTQTPSHQVTQMGQEVILRCVPISNHLYFYWYRQILGQKVEFLVSFYNNEISEKSEIFDDQFSVERPDGSNFTLKIRSTKLEDSAMYFCASRGLAGVETQYFGPGTRLLVL.

In this sample, this clonotype turned up a few times. The V and J genes are TRBV29-1 and TRBJ1-2; D may be TRBD1 (5 bases). Trimming removed 4 bases at V and 4 bases at J, with 10 bases between. From germline, CDR1 is SQVTM and CDR2 ANQGSEA. The CDR3 covers 12 residues. DNA for the CDR3: TGCAGCGTTGGACAGCAAGTCTATGGCTACACCTTC. Its protein is CSVGQQVYGYTF. The full variable domain, completed using reference TRBV29-1 and TRBJ1-2, is SAVISQKPSRDICQRGTSLTIQCQVDSQVTMMFWYRQQPGQSLTLIATANQGSEATYESGFVIDKFPISRPNLTFSTLTVSNMSPEDSSIYLCSVGQQVYGYTFGSGTRLTVV.

The J gene is TRBJ1-1, the V gene TRBV29-1, with 11 nucleotides matching TRBD1. The CDR3 length is 17 residues. CDR1 is SQVTM and CDR2 is ANQGSEA in the germline V gene. V lost 2 bases, J lost 10 bases, and 18 bases stayed unmatched. The CDR3 region is CSVEPPLLDRGRKGAFF. CDR3 sequence (DNA): TGCAGCGTTGAACCTCCTCTACTGGACAGGGGGCGGAAGGGAGCTTTCTTT.

The CDR3 loop is CASSQVKSLSGRSTDTQYF. CDR3 sequence (DNA): TGTGCCAGCAGCCAAGTTAAGTCCTTGAGCGGGAGGAGCACAGATACGCAGTATTTT. The V call is TRBV3-1, the J call TRBJ2-3; 9 nucleotides agree with TRBD2. The CDR3 is 19 amino acids. The J segment lost 0 bases and the V segment lost 1 base, leaving 11 bases of the junction unmatched. The germline V gene encodes CDR1 LGHDT and CDR2 YNNKEL (reference sequence).

This clonotype was observed a handful of times. This chain uses TRBV9 with TRBJ2-5; TRBD2 aligns across 14 bases. Losses at the gene ends were 2 bases for V and 4 bases for J; bases not matched to a gene: 7. This CDR3 contains 17 residues. The germline V gene encodes CDR1 SGDLS and CDR2 YYNGEE. The chain's CDR3 is CASSVGGTSGGRETQYF. The CDR3 DNA sequence: TGTGCCAGCAGCGTGGGTGGGACTAGCGGGGGACGAGAGACCCAGTACTTC. The whole variable domain, filled in from reference TRBV9 and TRBJ2-5, reads DSGVTQTPKHLITATGQRVTLRCSPRSGDLSVYWYQQSLDQGLQFLIQYYNGEERAKGNILERFSAQQFPDLHSELNLSSLELGDSALYFCASSVGGTSGGRETQYFGPGTRLLVL.

The V call is TRBV9, the J call TRBJ1-2; a possible D gene is TRBD1 (6 bases). Trimming took 3 bases from V and 3 from J, leaving 21 bases between them. This CDR3 has 17 residues. Germline V gene data show CDR1 as SGDLS and CDR2 as YYNGEE. The CDR3 DNA reads as TGTGCCAGCAGCGAGACCCGGAGTACCAGGGGAGACTATGGCTACACCTTC. Residues: CASSETRSTRGDYGYTF.

This clonotype was counted only a few times. The chain employs TRBV9 and TRBJ2-7, with TRBD2 as a possible D gene (6 bases). Germline V CDR1 and CDR2: SGDLS, YYNGEE. The CDR3 has 15 residues. V was clipped by 4 bases and J by 3 bases, with 17 bases between them. The CDR3 coding sequence is TGTGCCAGCAGCCTATCTCCCGGGAGCCGCTACGAGCAGTACTTC. Protein sequence: CASSLSPGSRYEQYF.

J is TRBJ2-7 and V is TRBV3-1; D gene ambiguous. Looked up from germline, CDR1 is LGHDT and CDR2 is YNNKEL (reference sequence). CDR3 length: 13 amino acids. The V gene lost 3 bases and the J gene lost 4 bases, with 10 bases spanning the gap. The chain's CDR3 is CASSQLAAYEQYF. CDR3 in DNA: TGTGCCAGCAGCCAGCTTGCGGCGTACGAGCAGTACTTC.

This clonotype was counted between two and nine times. The chain uses TRBV7-2 and TRBJ2-1; TRBD2 aligns across 8 bases. Per the germline V gene, CDR1 is SGHTA and CDR2 is FQGNSA. J gave up 4 bases and V 0 bases, and 5 bases lay outside the gene matches. This CDR3 has 16 amino acids. The CDR3 sequence is CASSLAGSSGYNEQFF. DNA of the CDR3: TGTGCCAGCAGCTTAGCTGGGTCTAGCGGGTACAATGAGCAGTTCTTC.

This clonotype was counted ten times or more. The V call is TRBV12-3 or TRBV12-4, the J call TRBJ2-7; 10 bases align to TRBD1. V lost 8 bases to trimming and J lost 1 base; unmatched junction nucleotides: 5. CDR3 size: 14 residues. CDR3 protein: CASSPGQGSYEQYF. CDR3 sequence (DNA): TGTGCCAGCTCACCGGGACAGGGGTCCTACGAGCAGTACTTC.

This rearrangement joins TRBV7-2 to TRBJ1-1; D gene ambiguous. V was pared by 2 bases and J by 11 bases, with 18 bases between. Per germline, CDR1 SGHTA and CDR2 FQGNSA. The CDR3 runs 14 residues. The CDR3 sequence is CASSLFGRLDAAFF. In DNA form, the CDR3 reads TGTGCCAGCAGCTTATTCGGTCGGCTCGATGCTGCTTTCTTT.

The V and J genes are TRBV5-1 and TRBJ1-2; 7 bases fit TRBD1. V lost 2 bases to trimming and J lost 9 bases; unmatched junction nucleotides: 10. CDR1 is SGHRS and CDR2 is YFSETQ in the germline V gene. The CDR3 sequence is 14 residues long. CDR3 DNA: TGCGCCAGCAGCTTCGGACAGGCGGGGGAGAGCTACACCTTC. Encoded protein: CASSFGQAGESYTF.